The present T cell receptor beta chain was sequenced within a study of cytomegalovirus exposure and HLA in healthy donors. V was pared by 4 bases and J by 0 bases, with 11 bases between. CDR1 is SGDLS, CDR2 YYNGEE, per germline. The CDR3 consists of 14 residues. The PCR made use of 60 Vbeta and 13 Jbeta primers. The method was immunoSEQ multiplex PCR; TCRdb's version includes in-frame clones alone and lacks a portion of them. The sample holds tens of thousands of clones, about 80% seen once. This clonotype originated in a man in his fifties in good health and CMV-seronegative. Sequences were obtained from PBMCs. The chain employs TRBV9 and TRBJ2-7; tentatively, D is TRBD1 (6 bases). Written as DNA, the CDR3 is TGTGCCAGCAGCTGGACAGCGAGCTCCTACGAGCAGTACTTC. It codes for CASSWTASSYEQYF. Based on the CDR3 plus reference TRBV9 and TRBJ2-7, the full variable domain is DSGVTQTPKHLITATGQRVTLRCSPRSGDLSVYWYQQSLDQGLQFLIQYYNGEERAKGNILERFSAQQFPDLHSELNLSSLELGDSALYFCASSWTASSYEQYFGPGTRLTVT.